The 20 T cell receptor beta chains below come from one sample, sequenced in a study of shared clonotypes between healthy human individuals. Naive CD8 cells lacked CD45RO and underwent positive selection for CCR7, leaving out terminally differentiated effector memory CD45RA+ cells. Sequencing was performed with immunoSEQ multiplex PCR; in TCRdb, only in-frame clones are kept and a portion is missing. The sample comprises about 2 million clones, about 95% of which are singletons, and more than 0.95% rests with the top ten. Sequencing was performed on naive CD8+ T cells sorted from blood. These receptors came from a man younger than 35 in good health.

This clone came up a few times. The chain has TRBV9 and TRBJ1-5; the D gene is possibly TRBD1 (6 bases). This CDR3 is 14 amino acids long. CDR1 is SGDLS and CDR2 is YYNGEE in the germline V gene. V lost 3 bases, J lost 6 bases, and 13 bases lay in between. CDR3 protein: CASSDTGHGQPQHF. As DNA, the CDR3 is TGTGCCAGCAGCGACACAGGGCACGGTCAGCCCCAGCATTTT.

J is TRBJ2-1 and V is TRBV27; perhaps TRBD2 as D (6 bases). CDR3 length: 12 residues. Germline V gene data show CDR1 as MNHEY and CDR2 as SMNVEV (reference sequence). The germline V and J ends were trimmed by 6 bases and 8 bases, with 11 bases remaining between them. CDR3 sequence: CASRGGSYEQFF. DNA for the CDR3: TGTGCCAGCAGGGGGGGTAGCTATGAGCAGTTCTTC.

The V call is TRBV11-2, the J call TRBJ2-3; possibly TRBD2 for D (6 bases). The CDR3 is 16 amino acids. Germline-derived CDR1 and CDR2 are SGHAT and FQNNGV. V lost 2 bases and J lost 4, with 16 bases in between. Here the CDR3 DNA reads TGTGCCAGCAGCTTATCGCCGGGAGAGGACTCAGATACGCAGTATTTT. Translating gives CASSLSPGEDSDTQYF.

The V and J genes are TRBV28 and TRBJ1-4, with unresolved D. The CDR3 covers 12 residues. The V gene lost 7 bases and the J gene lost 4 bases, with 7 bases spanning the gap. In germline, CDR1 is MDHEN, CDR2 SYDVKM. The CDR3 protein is CASMRINEKLFF. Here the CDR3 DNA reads TGTGCCAGCATGAGAATTAATGAAAAACTGTTTTTT.

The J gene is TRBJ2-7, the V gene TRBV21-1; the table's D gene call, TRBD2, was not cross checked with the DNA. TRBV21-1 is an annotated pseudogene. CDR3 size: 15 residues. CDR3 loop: CASSKEEGYHYEQYF. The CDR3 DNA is TGTGCCAGCAGCAAAGAAGAGGGTTACCACTACGAGCAGTACTTC.

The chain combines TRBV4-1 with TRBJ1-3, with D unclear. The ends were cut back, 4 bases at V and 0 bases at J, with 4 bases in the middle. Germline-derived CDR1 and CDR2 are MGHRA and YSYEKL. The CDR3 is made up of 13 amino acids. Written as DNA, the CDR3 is TGCGCCAGCAGCCCTCACTCTGGAAACACCATATATTTT. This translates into CASSPHSGNTIYF.

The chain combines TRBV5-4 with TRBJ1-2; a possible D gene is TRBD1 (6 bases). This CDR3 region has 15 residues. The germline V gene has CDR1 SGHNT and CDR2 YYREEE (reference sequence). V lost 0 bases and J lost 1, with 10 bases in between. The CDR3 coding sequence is TGTGCCAGCAGCTTGGCAGGGGACGTTAACTATGGCTACACCTTC. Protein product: CASSLAGDVNYGYTF.

CDR3 bases: TGTGCCAGTAGTAAGTTCGGGGGGGCCTACGAGCAGTACTTC. This gives the protein CASSKFGGAYEQYF. V is TRBV19 and J is TRBJ2-7; 8 bases are shared with TRBD2. V shed 4 bases and J 2 bases; nucleotides not matched to a gene: 4. The CDR3 covers 14 residues. Germline loops: CDR1 LNHDA, CDR2 SQIVND (reference sequence).

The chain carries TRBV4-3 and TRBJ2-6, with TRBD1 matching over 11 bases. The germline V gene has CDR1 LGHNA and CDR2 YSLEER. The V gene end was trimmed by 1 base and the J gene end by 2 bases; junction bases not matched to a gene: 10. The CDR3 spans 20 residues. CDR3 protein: CASSQVLQDRGRPGANVLTF. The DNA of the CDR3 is TGCGCCAGCAGCCAAGTTCTGCAGGACAGGGGGCGACCTGGGGCCAACGTCCTGACTTTC.

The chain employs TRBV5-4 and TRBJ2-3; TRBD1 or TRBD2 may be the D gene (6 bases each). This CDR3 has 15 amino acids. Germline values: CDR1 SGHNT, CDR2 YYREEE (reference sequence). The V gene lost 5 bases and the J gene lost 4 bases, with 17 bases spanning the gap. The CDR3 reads CASRPIGGGSDTQYF. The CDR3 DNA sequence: TGTGCCAGCAGACCGATAGGAGGGGGATCAGATACGCAGTATTTT.

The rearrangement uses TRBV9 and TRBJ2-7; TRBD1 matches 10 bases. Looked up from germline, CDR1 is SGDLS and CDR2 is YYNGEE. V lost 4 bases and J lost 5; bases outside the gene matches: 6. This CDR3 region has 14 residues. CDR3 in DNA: TGTGCCAGCAGCCTCCGGGACAGGGGCGACGAGCAGTACTTC. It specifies CASSLRDRGDEQYF.

CDR3 coding DNA: TGCGCCAGCAGCCGGGCGTCCGGAATGAACACTGAAGCTTTCTTT. Translating it yields CASSRASGMNTEAFF. J is TRBJ1-1 and V is TRBV4-1, with D unclear. Germline lookup yields CDR1 MGHRA and CDR2 YSYEKL. The CDR3 spans 15 residues. Between the trimmed V and J ends, which lost 4 bases and 0 bases, there was a span of 12 bases.

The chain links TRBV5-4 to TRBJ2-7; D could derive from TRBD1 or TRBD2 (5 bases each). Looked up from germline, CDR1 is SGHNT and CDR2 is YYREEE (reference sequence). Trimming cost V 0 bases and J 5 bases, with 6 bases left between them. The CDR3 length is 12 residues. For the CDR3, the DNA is TGTGCCAGCAGCTTGGTGGGGGACGAGCAGTACTTC. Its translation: CASSLVGDEQYF. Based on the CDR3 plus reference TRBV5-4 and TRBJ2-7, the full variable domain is ETGVTQSPTHLIKTRGQQVTLRCSSQSGHNTVSWYQQALGQGPQFIFQYYREEENGRGNFPPRFSGLQFPNYSSELNVNALELDDSALYLCASSLVGDEQYFGPGTRLTVT.

The CDR3 bases are TGTGCCAGTAGTATAGATGTTGCTCCGAACACCGGGGAGCTGTTTTTT. Translation: CASSIDVAPNTGELFF. This chain links TRBV19 with TRBJ2-2; D unresolved. CDR1 and CDR2 (germline): LNHDA, SQIVND (reference sequence). The CDR3 is 16 residues long. V lost 0 bases, J lost 0 bases, and 8 bases lay in between.

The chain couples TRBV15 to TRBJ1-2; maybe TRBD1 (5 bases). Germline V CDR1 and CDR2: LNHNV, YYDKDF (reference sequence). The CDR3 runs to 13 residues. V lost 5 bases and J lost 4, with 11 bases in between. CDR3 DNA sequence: TGTGCCACCAGCGGATCGACAGTCTATGGCTACACCTTC. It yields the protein CATSGSTVYGYTF.

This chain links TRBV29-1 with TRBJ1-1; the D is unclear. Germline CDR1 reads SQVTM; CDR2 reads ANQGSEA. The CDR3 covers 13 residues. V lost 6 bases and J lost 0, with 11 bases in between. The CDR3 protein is CSVADGMNTEAFF. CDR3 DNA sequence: TGCAGCGTGGCGGACGGGATGAACACTGAAGCTTTCTTT. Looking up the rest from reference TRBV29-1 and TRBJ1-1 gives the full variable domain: SAVISQKPSRDICQRGTSLTIQCQVDSQVTMMFWYRQQPGQSLTLIATANQGSEATYESGFVIDKFPISRPNLTFSTLTVSNMSPEDSSIYLCSVADGMNTEAFFGQGTRLTVV.

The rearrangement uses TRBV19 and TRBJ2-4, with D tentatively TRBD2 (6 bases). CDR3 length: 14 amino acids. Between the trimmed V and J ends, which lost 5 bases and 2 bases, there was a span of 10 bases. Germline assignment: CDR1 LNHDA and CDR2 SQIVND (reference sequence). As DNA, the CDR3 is TGTGCCAGTAGTTGGGGGGATCCCAAAAACATTCAGTACTTC. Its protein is CASSWGDPKNIQYF. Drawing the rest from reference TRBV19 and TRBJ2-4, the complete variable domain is DGGITQSPKYLFRKEGQNVTLSCEQNLNHDAMYWYRQDPGQGLRLIYYSQIVNDFQKGDIAEGYSVSREKKESFPLTVTSAQKNPTAFYLCASSWGDPKNIQYFGAGTRLSVL.

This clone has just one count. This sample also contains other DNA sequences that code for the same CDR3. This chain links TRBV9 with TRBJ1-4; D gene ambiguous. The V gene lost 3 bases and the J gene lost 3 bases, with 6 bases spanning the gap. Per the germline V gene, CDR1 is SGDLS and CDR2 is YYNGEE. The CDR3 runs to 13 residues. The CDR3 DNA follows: TGTGCCAGCAGCGGCGGTCCTAATGAAAAACTGTTTTTT. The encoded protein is CASSGGPNEKLFF.

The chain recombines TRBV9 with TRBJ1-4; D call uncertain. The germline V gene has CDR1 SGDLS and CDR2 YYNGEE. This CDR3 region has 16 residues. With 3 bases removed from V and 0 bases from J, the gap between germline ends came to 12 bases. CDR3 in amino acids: CASSGRDLATNEKLFF. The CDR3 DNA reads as TGTGCCAGCAGCGGGAGAGACTTAGCAACTAATGAAAAACTGTTTTTT.

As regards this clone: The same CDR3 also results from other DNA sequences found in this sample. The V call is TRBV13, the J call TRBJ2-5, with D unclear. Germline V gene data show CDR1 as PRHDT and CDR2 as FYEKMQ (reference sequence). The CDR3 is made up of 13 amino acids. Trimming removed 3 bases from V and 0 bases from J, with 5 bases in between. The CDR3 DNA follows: TGTGCCAGCAGCTTGGCGGACCAAGAGACCCAGTACTTC. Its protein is CASSLADQETQYF.